This entry features one T cell receptor (beta chain) sequence. From whole blood left unfractionated, total RNA was extracted. This entry comes from a study of human T cells and chemical hapten exposure. The CDR3 consists of 15 residues. CDR1 and CDR2 (germline): MDHEN, SYDVKM. Trimming took off 5 bases at V and 0 bases at J, with 11 bases between the two ends. TCRdb passed the 5' RACE reads through MiXCR, listing each CDR3 protein once. The sample shows under 150,000 distinct CDR3 sequences, approximately 19% of them seen only once. The receptor comes from a human donor in good health. The chain joins TRBV28 to TRBJ2-4; D is perhaps TRBD1 or TRBD2 (5 bases each). The CDR3 reads CASSARGLAKNIQYF. CDR3 sequence (DNA): TGTGCCAGCAGTGCCCGGGGCCTAGCCAAAAACATTCAGTACTTC.